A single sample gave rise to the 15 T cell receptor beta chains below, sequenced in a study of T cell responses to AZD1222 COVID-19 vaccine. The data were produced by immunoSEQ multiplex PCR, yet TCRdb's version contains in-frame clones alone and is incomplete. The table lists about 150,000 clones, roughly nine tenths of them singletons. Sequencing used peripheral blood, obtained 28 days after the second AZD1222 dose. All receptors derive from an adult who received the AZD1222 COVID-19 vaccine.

Written as DNA, the CDR3 is TGTGCCAGCAGCCCCCGGACAGGGATAGGCGAAAAACTGTTTTTT. It specifies CASSPRTGIGEKLFF. The chain recombines TRBV14 with TRBJ1-4; 8 bases map to TRBD1. The germline gives CDR1 SGHDN, CDR2 FVKESK. The CDR3 is made up of 15 amino acids. The trim removed 4 bases at V and 8 bases at J, leaving 9 bases unmatched.

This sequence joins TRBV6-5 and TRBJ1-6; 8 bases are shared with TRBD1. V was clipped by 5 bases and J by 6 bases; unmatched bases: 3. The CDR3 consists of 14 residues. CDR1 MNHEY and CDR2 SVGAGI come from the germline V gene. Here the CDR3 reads CASSPDRANSPLHF. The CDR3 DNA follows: TGTGCCAGCAGTCCGGACAGGGCTAATTCACCCCTCCACTTT.

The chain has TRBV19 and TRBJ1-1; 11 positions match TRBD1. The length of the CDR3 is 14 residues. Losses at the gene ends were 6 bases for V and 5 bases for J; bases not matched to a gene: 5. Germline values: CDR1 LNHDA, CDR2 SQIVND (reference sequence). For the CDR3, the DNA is TGTGCCAGTAGCCGGACAGGGGGCACGACTGAAGCTTTCTTT. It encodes CASSRTGGTTEAFF.

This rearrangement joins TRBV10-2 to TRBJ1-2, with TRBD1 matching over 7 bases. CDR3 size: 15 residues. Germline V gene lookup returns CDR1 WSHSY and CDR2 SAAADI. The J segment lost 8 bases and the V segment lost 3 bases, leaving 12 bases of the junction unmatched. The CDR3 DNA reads TGCGCCAGCAGTGAAACGACAGGGAAATGGAGCGGCTACACCTTC. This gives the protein CASSETTGKWSGYTF.

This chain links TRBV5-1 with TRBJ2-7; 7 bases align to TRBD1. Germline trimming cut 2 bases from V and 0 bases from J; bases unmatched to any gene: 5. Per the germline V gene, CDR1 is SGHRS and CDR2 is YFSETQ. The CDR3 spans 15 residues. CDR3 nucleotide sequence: TGCGCCAGCAGCTTCGAAACAGGGGTCTCCTACGAGCAGTACTTC. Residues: CASSFETGVSYEQYF. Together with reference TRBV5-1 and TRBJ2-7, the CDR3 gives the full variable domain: KAGVTQTPRYLIKTRGQQVTLSCSPISGHRSVSWYQQTPGQGLQFLFEYFSETQRNKGNFPGRFSGRQFSNSRSEMNVSTLELGDSALYLCASSFETGVSYEQYFGPGTRLTVT.

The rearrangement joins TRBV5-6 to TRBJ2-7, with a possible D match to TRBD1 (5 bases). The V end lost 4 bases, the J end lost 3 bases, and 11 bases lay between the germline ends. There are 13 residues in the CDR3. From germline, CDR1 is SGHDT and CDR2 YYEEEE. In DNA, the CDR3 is TGTGCCAGCAGCAAAATAGACAGCTACGAGCAGTACTTC. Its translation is CASSKIDSYEQYF.

CDR3 nucleotide sequence: TGTGCCAGCAGCCAAGAAGGACTAGCCTCCTATTCACCCCTCCACTTT. It codes for CASSQEGLASYSPLHF. The chain couples TRBV3-1 (or the pseudogene TRBV3-2) to TRBJ1-6; no firm D call. Trimming took off 0 bases at V and 8 bases at J, with 14 bases between the two ends. CDR1 and CDR2 (germline): LGHDT, YNNKEL (reference sequence). This CDR3 has 16 amino acids.

CDR3 in amino acids: CASSTGGAETQYF. As DNA, the CDR3 is TGTGCCAGCAGCACAGGGGGCGCGGAGACCCAGTACTTC. The rearrangement links TRBV5-4 to TRBJ2-5, with TRBD1 matching 9 bases. This CDR3 is 13 amino acids long. The ends lost 4 bases at V and 5 bases at J; junction bases unmatched: 3. Germline V gives CDR1 SGHNT, CDR2 YYREEE (reference sequence).

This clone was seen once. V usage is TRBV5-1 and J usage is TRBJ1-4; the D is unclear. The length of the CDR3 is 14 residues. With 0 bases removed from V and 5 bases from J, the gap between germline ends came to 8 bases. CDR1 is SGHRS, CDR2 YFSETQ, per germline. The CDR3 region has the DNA TGCGCCAGCAGCTTGGGTACGCCGAATGAAAAACTGTTTTTT. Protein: CASSLGTPNEKLFF.

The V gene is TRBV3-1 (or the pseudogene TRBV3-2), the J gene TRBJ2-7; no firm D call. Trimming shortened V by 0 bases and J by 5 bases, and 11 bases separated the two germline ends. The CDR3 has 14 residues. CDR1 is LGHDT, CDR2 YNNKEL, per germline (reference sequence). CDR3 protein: CASSQEPRSHEQYF. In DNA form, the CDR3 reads TGTGCCAGCAGCCAAGAGCCAAGATCCCACGAGCAGTACTTC.

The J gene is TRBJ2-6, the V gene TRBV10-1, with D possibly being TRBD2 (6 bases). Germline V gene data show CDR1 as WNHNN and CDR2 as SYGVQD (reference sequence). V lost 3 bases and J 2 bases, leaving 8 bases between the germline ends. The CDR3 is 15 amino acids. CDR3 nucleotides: TGCGCCAGCAGTGAAGGGACTCCTGGGGCCAACGTCCTGACTTTC. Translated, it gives CASSEGTPGANVLTF.

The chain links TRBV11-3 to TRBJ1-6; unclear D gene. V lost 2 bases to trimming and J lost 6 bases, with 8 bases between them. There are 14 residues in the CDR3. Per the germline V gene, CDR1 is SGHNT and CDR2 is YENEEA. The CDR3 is CASSLRGANSPLHF. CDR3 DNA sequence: TGTGCCAGCAGCTTACGGGGAGCTAATTCACCCCTCCACTTT.

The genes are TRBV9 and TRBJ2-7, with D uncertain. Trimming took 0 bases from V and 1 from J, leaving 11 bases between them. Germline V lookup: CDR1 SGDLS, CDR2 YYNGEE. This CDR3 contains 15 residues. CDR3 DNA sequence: TGTGCCAGCAGCGTAGATGGTGGCGCTTCCTACGAGCAGTACTTC. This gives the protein CASSVDGGASYEQYF.

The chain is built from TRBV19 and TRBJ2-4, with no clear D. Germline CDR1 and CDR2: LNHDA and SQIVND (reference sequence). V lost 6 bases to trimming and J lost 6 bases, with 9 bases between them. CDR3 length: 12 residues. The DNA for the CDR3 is TGTGCCAGTAGCAAAGTTAGAAACATTCAGTACTTC. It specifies CASSKVRNIQYF.

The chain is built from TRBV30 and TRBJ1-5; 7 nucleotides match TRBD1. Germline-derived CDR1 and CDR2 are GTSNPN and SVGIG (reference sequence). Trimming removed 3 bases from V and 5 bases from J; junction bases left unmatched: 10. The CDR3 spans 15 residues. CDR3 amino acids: CAWRHHRGGDQPQHF. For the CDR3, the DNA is TGTGCCTGGAGGCACCACAGGGGAGGAGATCAGCCCCAGCATTTT.